The source of this T cell receptor (beta chain) is a study of blood T cell repertoires in COVID-19. Study-level background: Donors in the United States, Italy and Spain gave samples during acute or convalescent COVID-19. T cells, B-cell-depleted T cells, or PBMCs provided the cDNA or gDNA that served as material.

V lost 4 bases to trimming and J lost 4 bases, with 15 bases between them. Germline V gene lookup returns CDR1 SGHDT and CDR2 YYEEEE. There are 15 residues in the CDR3. Source study methods: Nucleated cell counts were estimated from reference gene primer amplification. Method: immunoSEQ multiplex PCR; TCRdb's copy keeps in-frame clones and lacks some. That table furnishes V, J and clone size, whereas the DNA furnished D and trimming. The data contain around 120,000 clones, around 87% of them singletons. The V gene is TRBV5-6, the J gene TRBJ1-3; D is ambiguous. Sequenced: peripheral blood. The sequence came from a woman in her 70s with acute or convalescent COVID-19. The CDR3 here is CASSPIQAAGNTIYF. CDR3 nucleotide sequence: TGTGCCAGCAGCCCCATCCAGGCTGCGGGAAACACCATATATTTT.